One and the same sample provided the 22 T cell receptor beta chains below, sequenced in a study of blood T cell repertoires in COVID-19. Sequenced by immunoSEQ multiplex PCR; TCRdb stores in-frame clones only, minus some. The table includes some 220,000 clones, more than 75% detected once. The sample comprised peripheral blood. The receptors were sampled from a woman between 70 and 85 years old with COVID-19, enrolled during active disease.

The chain combines TRBV15 with TRBJ2-3; 12 positions agree with TRBD2. Germline lookup yields CDR1 LNHNV and CDR2 YYDKDF (reference sequence). The CDR3 spans 17 residues. V was clipped by 3 bases and J by 2 bases; unmatched bases: 6. CDR3: CATSRGGLAGITDTQYF. In DNA, the CDR3 is TGTGCCACCAGCAGGGGAGGACTAGCGGGGATCACAGATACGCAGTATTTT.

The chain links TRBV29-1 to TRBJ1-1, with D unresolved. Trimming removed 7 bases at V and 5 bases at J, with 11 bases between. The CDR3 is 11 amino acids. Germline CDR1 is SQVTM and CDR2 is ANQGSEA. The CDR3 coding sequence is TGCAGCGCAGTCACCGGTACTGAAGCTTTCTTT. This codes for CSAVTGTEAFF.

The chain couples TRBV6-1 to TRBJ1-1; TRBD1 aligns across 7 bases. The CDR3 runs to 15 residues. The V segment lost 2 bases and the J segment 6 bases; nucleotides outside the gene matches: 9. Germline lookup yields CDR1 MNHNS and CDR2 SASEGT. This CDR3 is CASSEIETGSAEAFF. The CDR3 DNA follows: TGTGCCAGCAGTGAAATTGAGACAGGGAGCGCTGAAGCTTTCTTT.

This rearrangement joins TRBV18 to TRBJ2-7, with D tentatively TRBD2 (6 bases). Germline values: CDR1 KGHSH, CDR2 LQKENI. The CDR3 runs 14 residues. V lost 6 bases and J 3 bases, leaving 15 bases between the germline ends. CDR3 protein: CASSPTGENYEQYF. CDR3 coding DNA: TGTGCCAGCTCGCCCACGGGGGAAAACTACGAGCAGTACTTC. Full variable domain (remainder filled in from reference TRBV18 and TRBJ2-7): NAGVMQNPRHLVRRRGQEARLRCSPMKGHSHVYWYRQLPEEGLKFMVYLQKENIIDESGMPKERFSAEFPKEGPSILRIQQVVRGDSAAYFCASSPTGENYEQYFGPGTRLTVT.

The V gene is TRBV7-2, the J gene TRBJ1-2; 7 nucleotides line up with TRBD1. V lost 1 base and J lost 10; bases outside the gene matches: 9. Germline CDR1 SGHTA, CDR2 FQGNSA. CDR3 length: 14 amino acids. CDR3 residues: CASSLESGTDDYTF. In DNA form, the CDR3 reads TGTGCCAGCAGCTTAGAGTCCGGGACAGATGACTACACCTTC.

The V and J genes are TRBV5-4 and TRBJ2-1; 9 bases line up with TRBD1. Germline V gene sequence: CDR1 SGHNT, CDR2 YYREEE (reference sequence). Trimming took 7 bases from V and 7 from J; bases not matched to a gene: 9. This CDR3 is built from 14 residues. DNA for the CDR3: TGTGCCAGCTTAAAAACAGGGGGCAAAAATGAGCAGTTCTTC. Amino acid sequence: CASLKTGGKNEQFF.

The rearrangement joins TRBV11-2 to TRBJ2-3; maybe TRBD2 (6 bases). In germline, CDR1 is SGHAT, CDR2 FQNNGV. The CDR3 is made up of 14 amino acids. V was cut by 5 bases and J by 3 bases, with 12 bases left in between. The CDR3 DNA reads as TGTGCCAGCAGCCCCGGGACTTATACAGATACGCAGTATTTT. It specifies CASSPGTYTDTQYF.

This rearrangement joins TRBV30 to TRBJ2-7; TRBD2 aligns across 7 bases. The length of the CDR3 is 15 residues. CDR1 and CDR2 from the germline V gene are GTSNPN and SVGIG (reference sequence). V trimming: 2 bases; J trimming: 3 bases; junction bases outside the gene matches: 10. The CDR3 loop reads CAWSRSGTYFYEQYF. CDR3 coding DNA: TGTGCCTGGAGTCGGAGCGGGACTTATTTCTACGAGCAGTACTTC.

V and J are TRBV5-4 and TRBJ2-5; D perhaps matches TRBD2 (6 bases). The V end lost 4 bases, the J end lost 1 base, and 20 bases lay between the germline ends. CDR3 length: 17 residues. The V gene's germline CDR1 is SGHNT and CDR2 YYREEE (reference sequence). As DNA, the CDR3 is TGTGCCAGCAGCGGGGGACTGGGCGGGACCATCCAAGAGACCCAGTACTTC. The encoded protein is CASSGGLGGTIQETQYF.

The CDR3: CASSLNLAGVYEQYF. CDR3 sequence (DNA): TGTGCCAGCAGCTTAAACCTAGCGGGAGTGTACGAGCAGTACTTC. The chain carries TRBV7-9 and TRBJ2-7, with 10 bases that match TRBD2. V lost 2 bases to trimming and J lost 4 bases; unmatched junction nucleotides: 5. CDR3 length: 15 residues. The germline gives CDR1 SEHNR, CDR2 FQNEAQ (reference sequence).

Remarks on this clone: Other DNA sequences from this sample encode an identical CDR3 as well. V and J are TRBV7-3 and TRBJ2-1; 11 bases are a match to TRBD2. The CDR3 loop spans 18 amino acids. CDR1 and CDR2 (germline): SGHTA, FQGTGA. V shed 6 bases and J 6 bases; nucleotides not matched to a gene: 16. DNA of the CDR3: TGTGCCAGCAGGCGGCTAGCGGGAGGAGTGCATACGGGCAATGAGCAGTTCTTC. Protein product: CASRRLAGGVHTGNEQFF.

The chain joins TRBV3-1 (or the pseudogene TRBV3-2) to TRBJ2-5; the D gene is possibly TRBD2 (5 bases). The length of the CDR3 is 14 residues. CDR1 is LGHDT and CDR2 is YNNKEL in the germline V gene (reference sequence). The germline V and J ends were trimmed by 1 base and 1 base, with 7 bases remaining between them. In DNA, the CDR3 is TGTGCCAGCAGCCAAGGAGCGGTCCAAGAGACCCAGTACTTC. This gives the protein CASSQGAVQETQYF.

The J gene is TRBJ2-7, the V gene TRBV5-4, with TRBD2 as a possible D gene (6 bases). CDR1 is SGHNT, CDR2 YYREEE, per germline (reference sequence). Trimming pared 0 bases from V and 3 bases from J, leaving 16 bases between. CDR3 length: 16 residues. The CDR3 loop reads CASSLGQGRGFYEQYF. The CDR3 bases are TGTGCCAGCAGCTTGGGGCAGGGTCGGGGGTTCTACGAGCAGTACTTC. The full variable domain, with the rest looked up from reference TRBV5-4 and TRBJ2-7, is ETGVTQSPTHLIKTRGQQVTLRCSSQSGHNTVSWYQQALGQGPQFIFQYYREEENGRGNFPPRFSGLQFPNYSSELNVNALELDDSALYLCASSLGQGRGFYEQYFGPGTRLTVT.

CDR3 in amino acids: CASLTGGGGNQPQHF. CDR3 coding DNA: TGTGCCAGCTTGACAGGGGGTGGAGGGAATCAGCCCCAGCATTTT. The chain carries TRBV28 and TRBJ1-5, with 9 bases identical to TRBD1. The V and J ends lost 8 bases and 4 bases, in that order; junction bases with no gene match: 9. From germline, CDR1 is MDHEN and CDR2 SYDVKM. The length of the CDR3 is 15 residues.

The CDR3 spells CASSLDASGRANTNEQFF. The CDR3 DNA follows: TGTGCCAGCAGCTTAGATGCTAGCGGGAGGGCCAACACCAATGAGCAGTTCTTC. The rearrangement links TRBV7-2 to TRBJ2-1; 12 positions match TRBD2. The V and J ends lost 1 base and 6 bases, in that order; junction bases with no gene match: 10. Germline V CDR1 and CDR2: SGHTA, FQGNSA. The CDR3 runs to 18 residues.

V gene TRBV28 combines with J gene TRBJ1-4, with D possibly TRBD1 on 5 matching bases. V shed 5 bases and J shed 5 bases, with 15 bases lying between them. CDR3 length: 15 residues. Per the germline V gene, CDR1 is MDHEN and CDR2 is SYDVKM. CDR3 nucleotide sequence: TGTGCCAGCAGTGTTTCCGGGGGGGGAAATGAAAAACTGTTTTTT. Residues: CASSVSGGGNEKLFF.

The chain carries TRBV3-1 (or the pseudogene TRBV3-2) and TRBJ1-4, with 10 bases that match TRBD1. The trim removed 4 bases at V and 7 bases at J, leaving 6 bases unmatched. Germline-derived CDR1 and CDR2 are LGHDT and YNNKEL (reference sequence). This CDR3 region has 15 residues. The CDR3 loop reads CASSRAGTGVEKLFF. The CDR3 DNA reads TGTGCCAGCAGCCGAGCCGGGACAGGGGTTGAAAAACTGTTTTTT.

This chain connects TRBV6-5 to TRBJ1-5; unclear D gene. The CDR3 consists of 14 residues. From germline, CDR1 is MNHEY and CDR2 SVGAGI. The V and J ends lost 6 bases and 4 bases respectively, with 13 bases between them. The CDR3 is CASSPTLPNQPQHF. The CDR3 DNA sequence: TGTGCCAGCAGCCCGACTCTCCCAAATCAGCCCCAGCATTTT.

Only a few counts were recorded for this clone. Other nucleotide sequences in the sample specify the same CDR3. V is TRBV27 and J is TRBJ1-5; D is possibly TRBD1 (6 bases). V gave up 5 bases and J gave up 1 base, with 15 bases separating them. In germline, CDR1 is MNHEY, CDR2 SMNVEV (reference sequence). CDR3 length: 16 residues. The CDR3 nucleotides are TGTGCCAGCAGTCCTGTGACAGGAGTGAGCAATCAGCCCCAGCATTTT. This translates into CASSPVTGVSNQPQHF.

The CDR3 loop reads CASSLEKRPSNYGYTF. The CDR3 bases are TGTGCCAGCAGTTTGGAAAAGCGCCCGTCTAACTATGGCTACACCTTC. J is TRBJ1-2 and V is TRBV28; D not resolved. Between the trimmed V and J ends, which lost 3 bases and 0 bases, there was a span of 14 bases. Germline lookup yields CDR1 MDHEN and CDR2 SYDVKM. The CDR3 runs 16 residues.

V and J are TRBV28 and TRBJ1-1; TRBD1 might be the D (6 bases). The germline V gene encodes CDR1 MDHEN and CDR2 SYDVKM. V dropped 1 base and J dropped 5 bases, with 11 bases sitting between them. The CDR3 spans 14 residues. The CDR3 region has the DNA TGTGCCAGCAGTTTATCACAGGGATGGACTGAAGCTTTCTTT. Protein product: CASSLSQGWTEAFF.

The CDR3 DNA follows: TGTGCCAGCAGGGAGGGTACTGGGGCCAACGTCCTGACTTTC. Residues: CASREGTGANVLTF. The chain joins TRBV28 to TRBJ2-6, with a tentative D call TRBD2 (6 bases). CDR1 and CDR2 from the germline V gene are MDHEN and SYDVKM. The CDR3 has 14 residues. Between the trimmed V and J ends, which lost 6 bases and 2 bases, there was a span of 8 bases.